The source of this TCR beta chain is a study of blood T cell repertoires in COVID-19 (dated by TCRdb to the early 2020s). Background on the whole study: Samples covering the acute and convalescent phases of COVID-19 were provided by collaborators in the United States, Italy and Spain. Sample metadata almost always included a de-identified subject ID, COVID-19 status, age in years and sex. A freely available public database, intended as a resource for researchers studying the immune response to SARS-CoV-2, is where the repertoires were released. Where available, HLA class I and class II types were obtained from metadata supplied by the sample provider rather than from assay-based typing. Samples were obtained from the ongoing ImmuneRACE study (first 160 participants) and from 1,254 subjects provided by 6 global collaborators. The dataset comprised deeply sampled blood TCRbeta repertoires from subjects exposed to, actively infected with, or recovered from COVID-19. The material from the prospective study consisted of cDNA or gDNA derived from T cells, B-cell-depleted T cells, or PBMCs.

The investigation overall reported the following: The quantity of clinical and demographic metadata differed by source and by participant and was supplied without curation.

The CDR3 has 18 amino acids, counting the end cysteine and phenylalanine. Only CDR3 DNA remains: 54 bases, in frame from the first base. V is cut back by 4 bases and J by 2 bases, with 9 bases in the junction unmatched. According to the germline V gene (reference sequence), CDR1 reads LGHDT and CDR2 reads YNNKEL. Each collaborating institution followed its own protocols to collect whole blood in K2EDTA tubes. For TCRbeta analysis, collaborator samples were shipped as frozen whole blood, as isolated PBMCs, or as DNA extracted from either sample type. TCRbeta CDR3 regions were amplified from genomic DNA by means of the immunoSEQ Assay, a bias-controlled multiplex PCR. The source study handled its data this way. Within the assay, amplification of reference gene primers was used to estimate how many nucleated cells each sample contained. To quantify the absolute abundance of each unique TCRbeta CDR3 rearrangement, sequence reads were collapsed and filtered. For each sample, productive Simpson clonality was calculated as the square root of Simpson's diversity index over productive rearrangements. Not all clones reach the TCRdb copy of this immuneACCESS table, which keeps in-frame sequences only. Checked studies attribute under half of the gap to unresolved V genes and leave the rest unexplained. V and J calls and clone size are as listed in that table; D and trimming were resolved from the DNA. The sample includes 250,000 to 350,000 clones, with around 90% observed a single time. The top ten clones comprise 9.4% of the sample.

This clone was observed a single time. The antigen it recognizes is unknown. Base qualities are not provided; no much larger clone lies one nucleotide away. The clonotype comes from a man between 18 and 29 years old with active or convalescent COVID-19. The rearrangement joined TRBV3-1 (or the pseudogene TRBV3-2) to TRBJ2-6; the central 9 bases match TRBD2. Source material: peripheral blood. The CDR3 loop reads CASSRAGGMAPGANVLTF. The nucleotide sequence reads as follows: TGTGCCAGCAGCCGAGCGGGGGGAATGGCTCCTGGGGCCAACGTCCTGACTTTC.